This TCR beta chain was documented in a study of beta chain features in type 1 diabetes. Study results and limitations: In every one of the four CD4+ subsets, TCRB CDR3s were moderately but significantly shorter in Type 1 diabetes patients. Using cDNA template may skew counts toward highly expressing activated cells.

Heparinised blood was drawn once per donor, averaging roughly 120 mL. Central memory, naive, regulatory and stem cell-like memory CD4+ cells were sorted by CD45RO/CCR7/CD25/CD127/CD95/CD27. Germline V gene lookup returns CDR1 MDHEN and CDR2 SYDVKM. The length of the CDR3 is 14 residues. The V end lost 2 bases, the J end lost 11 bases, and 18 bases lay between the germline ends. This clone has only a few counts. The antigen is not known. The study reverse transcribed the entire isolated RNA, so it sequenced expressed TCRB transcripts. TCRdb keeps only in-frame clones here, not all; method: immunoSEQ multiplex PCR. The sample carries 280,000 or so clones, 14% to 15% recorded once.

Sequences were obtained from naive CD4+ T cells from blood. The J gene is TRBJ1-1, the V gene TRBV28, with D possibly matching TRBD1 (6 bases). This TCR was recovered from a man in his late teens or twenties with type 1 diabetes. In DNA, the CDR3 is TGTGCCAGCAGTTTAGCCAACAGGGAGACGGTGGCTTTCTTT. Translated, it gives CASSLANRETVAFF.